Following are 20 T cell receptor beta chains from one sample sequenced in a study of control samples from healthy donors and cancer patients. Data came from immunoSEQ multiplex PCR; TCRdb stores just in-frame clones and leaves some out. Of some 120,000 clones listed, roughly 90% are singletons. The specimen sequenced was blood. These receptor sequences come from a man younger than 35 in good health.

The chain has TRBV4-1 and TRBJ2-3; 10 bases match TRBD2. Trimming removed 1 base from V and 3 bases from J; junction bases left unmatched: 4. In germline, CDR1 is MGHRA, CDR2 YSYEKL. The CDR3 covers 16 residues. The CDR3 reads CASSQGAGGTTDTQYF. The CDR3 coding sequence is TGCGCCAGCAGCCAAGGAGCGGGAGGGACTACAGATACGCAGTATTTT.

This clone was found once. The rearrangement joins TRBV7-2 to TRBJ2-3, with D hard to call. Trimming took off 0 bases at V and 5 bases at J, with 3 bases between the two ends. The CDR3 is 12 residues long. Germline CDR1 and CDR2: SGHTA and FQGNSA. CDR3 DNA: TGTGCCAGCAGCTTAGCCAGAGATACGCAGTATTTT. It translates to CASSLARDTQYF.

This chain connects TRBV6-6 to TRBJ2-1; D may correspond to TRBD1 or TRBD2 (5 bases each). The V gene lost 7 bases and the J gene lost 7 bases, with 17 bases spanning the gap. Germline CDR1 reads MNHNY; CDR2 reads SVGAGI (reference sequence). The CDR3 totals 14 residues. The CDR3 is CASTHGGTGNEQFF. CDR3 DNA: TGTGCCAGCACCCATGGGGGTACGGGAAATGAGCAGTTCTTC.

The table lists this clone with a count of one. J is TRBJ2-1 and V is TRBV27; 11 bases align to TRBD2. The CDR3 contains 15 residues. The V gene end was trimmed by 6 bases and the J gene end by 4 bases; junction bases not matched to a gene: 5. Germline CDR1 and CDR2: MNHEY and SMNVEV (reference sequence). CDR3 amino acids: CASREGTSGYNEQFF. CDR3 DNA sequence: TGTGCCAGCAGAGAGGGGACTAGCGGTTACAATGAGCAGTTCTTC.

This clone turned up a few times. This chain joins TRBV28 and TRBJ2-1, with 8 bases matching TRBD2. There are 16 residues in the CDR3. V dropped 1 base and J dropped 4; count of bases not matched to a gene: 6. CDR1 is MDHEN and CDR2 is SYDVKM in the germline V gene. Written as DNA, the CDR3 is TGTGCCAGCAGTTTATCAATTAGCGGGATATACAATGAGCAGTTCTTC. Its translation is CASSLSISGIYNEQFF.

The rearrangement joins TRBV10-3 to TRBJ1-2, with 9 bases lining up with TRBD1. The CDR3 loop spans 15 amino acids. V gave up 3 bases and J gave up 6 bases; unmatched junction bases: 8. Germline CDR1 reads ENHRY; CDR2 reads SYGVKD. The CDR3 DNA reads TGTGCCATCAGTGACATACAGGGGGCCCGGGATGGCTACACCTTC. It encodes CAISDIQGARDGYTF.

The V call is TRBV27, the J call TRBJ2-5; 12 bases line up with TRBD2. CDR3 length: 16 residues. Per the germline V gene, CDR1 is MNHEY and CDR2 is SMNVEV (reference sequence). J was trimmed by 4 bases and V by 6 bases; bases with no gene match: 9. The CDR3 reads CASSPSGLAGRETQYF. As DNA, the CDR3 is TGTGCCAGCAGCCCGTCTGGACTAGCGGGGCGAGAGACCCAGTACTTC.

This rearrangement joins TRBV7-2 to TRBJ2-1, with D perhaps matching TRBD2 (6 bases). The CDR3 runs 16 residues. Trimming pared 1 base from V and 3 bases from J, leaving 13 bases between. Germline loops: CDR1 SGHTA, CDR2 FQGNSA. The DNA of the CDR3 is TGTGCCAGCAGCTTAGGATCGGGAGAAAGCTACAATGAGCAGTTCTTC. Amino acids: CASSLGSGESYNEQFF. Drawing the rest from reference TRBV7-2 and TRBJ2-1, the complete variable domain is GAGVSQSPSNKVTEKGKDVELRCDPISGHTALYWYRQSLGQGLEFLIYFQGNSAPDKSGLPSDRFSAERTGGSVSTLTIQRTQQEDSAVYLCASSLGSGESYNEQFFGPGTRLTVL.

The chain links TRBV5-1 to TRBJ2-7; no reliable D call. Germline values: CDR1 SGHRS, CDR2 YFSETQ. V shed 0 bases and J shed 0 bases, with 7 bases lying between them. The CDR3 consists of 14 residues. The CDR3, as DNA: TGCGCCAGCAGCTTGGAAGGTTACTCCTACGAGCAGTACTTC. Translation: CASSLEGYSYEQYF.

The V gene is TRBV6-7, the J gene TRBJ2-3, with 10 bases matching TRBD2. TRBV6-7 is treated as an ORF (open reading frame) with a function not yet certain. The ends lost 9 bases at V and 0 bases at J; junction bases unmatched: 24. The CDR3 has 21 amino acids. The CDR3 DNA reads as TGTGCCAGGGCAGTAACCCAAAACCAACCGGGACTAGCGCCTAGCACAGATACGCAGTATTTT. Translation: CARAVTQNQPGLAPSTDTQYF.

The chain combines TRBV3-1 (or the pseudogene TRBV3-2) with TRBJ1-4; unclear D gene. The CDR3 consists of 12 residues. The V gene's germline CDR1 is LGHDT and CDR2 YNNKEL (reference sequence). The germline V and J ends were trimmed by 3 bases and 11 bases, with 10 bases remaining between them. CDR3 sequence: CASSHAWDKLFF. CDR3 nucleotide sequence: TGTGCCAGCAGCCACGCCTGGGATAAACTGTTTTTT.

This chain links TRBV30 with TRBJ2-7; D is undetermined. Germline CDR1 reads GTSNPN; CDR2 reads SVGIG (reference sequence). The V gene lost 2 bases and the J gene lost 6 bases, with 5 bases spanning the gap. The CDR3 spans 10 residues. The CDR3 region has the DNA TGTGCCTGGAGTTCTGGCGAGCAGTACTTC. It specifies CAWSSGEQYF. Full variable domain (outside the CDR3, taken from reference TRBV30 and TRBJ2-7): SQTIHQWPATLVQPVGSPLSLECTVEGTSNPNLYWYRQAAGRGLQLLFYSVGIGQISSEVPQNLSASRPQDRQFILSSKKLLLSDSGFYLCAWSSGEQYFGPGTRLTVT.

The rearrangement joins TRBV5-1 to TRBJ1-1; unclear D gene. Trimming took 4 bases from V and 1 from J, leaving 11 bases between them. The CDR3 sequence is 14 residues long. CDR1 and CDR2 (germline): SGHRS, YFSETQ. CDR3 nucleotides: TGCGCCAGCAGCCCCTTGCGGGCGAACACTGAAGCTTTCTTT. This gives the protein CASSPLRANTEAFF.

The V call is TRBV29-1, the J call TRBJ2-1; perhaps TRBD2 as D (5 bases). The CDR3 is 12 residues long. V was clipped by 4 bases and J by 6 bases, with 10 bases between them. Germline V gene sequence: CDR1 SQVTM, CDR2 ANQGSEA. DNA for the CDR3: TGCAGCGTTGGCGACGGGATCAATGAGCAGTTCTTC. Its protein is CSVGDGINEQFF.

The chain has TRBV3-1 (or the pseudogene TRBV3-2) and TRBJ2-4, with TRBD2 as a possible D gene (5 bases). V lost 4 bases and J lost 8, with 12 bases in between. This CDR3 has 13 residues. In germline, CDR1 is LGHDT, CDR2 YNNKEL (reference sequence). In DNA form, the CDR3 reads TGTGCCAGCAGCCTCGGGTCGGAGGACATTCAGTACTTC. Translation: CASSLGSEDIQYF.

The gene calls are TRBV19 and TRBJ1-1; D gene unclear. V was pared by 3 bases and J by 7 bases, with 9 bases between. Per germline, CDR1 LNHDA and CDR2 SQIVND (reference sequence). The CDR3 consists of 12 residues. The CDR3 loop reads CASSMGGDEAFF. The CDR3, as DNA: TGTGCCAGTAGTATGGGCGGAGATGAAGCTTTCTTT.

The J gene is TRBJ1-1, the V gene TRBV6-5; D is ambiguous. The length of the CDR3 is 13 residues. Germline V gene sequence: CDR1 MNHEY, CDR2 SVGAGI. Deletions cut 6 bases from V and 3 bases from J, with 11 bases between. CDR3 region: CASRPASYTEAFF. The DNA for the CDR3 is TGTGCCAGCAGACCCGCGTCGTACACTGAAGCTTTCTTT.

The genes are TRBV7-3 and TRBJ1-1; D uncertain. V shed 0 bases and J shed 1 base, with 6 bases lying between them. Germline CDR1 and CDR2: SGHTA and FQGTGA. CDR3 length: 14 amino acids. The DNA of the CDR3 is TGTGCCAGCAGCTTAACGTCTGAGAACACTGAAGCTTTCTTT. Encoded protein: CASSLTSENTEAFF.

The rearrangement uses TRBV7-2 and TRBJ2-3, with D perhaps assigned TRBD1 or TRBD2 (5 bases each). Germline loops: CDR1 SGHTA, CDR2 FQGNSA. V was cut by 1 base and J by 5 bases, with 19 bases left in between. The CDR3 has 17 amino acids. As DNA, the CDR3 is TGTGCCAGCAGCTTAGAGTGGACAATCGGTGGAGGAGATACGCAGTATTTT. Amino acid sequence: CASSLEWTIGGGDTQYF. Full variable domain (missing parts from reference TRBV7-2 and TRBJ2-3): GAGVSQSPSNKVTEKGKDVELRCDPISGHTALYWYRQSLGQGLEFLIYFQGNSAPDKSGLPSDRFSAERTGGSVSTLTIQRTQQEDSAVYLCASSLEWTIGGGDTQYFGPGTRLTVL.

V is TRBV3-1 (or the pseudogene TRBV3-2) and J is TRBJ1-1; possible D gene TRBD1, 6 bases. V was trimmed by 1 base and J by 2 bases, leaving 8 bases between them. In germline, CDR1 is LGHDT, CDR2 YNNKEL (reference sequence). This CDR3 is built from 14 residues. CDR3 region: CASSQGGQNTEAFF. The CDR3 nucleotides are TGTGCCAGCAGCCAAGGGGGGCAAAACACTGAAGCTTTCTTT.